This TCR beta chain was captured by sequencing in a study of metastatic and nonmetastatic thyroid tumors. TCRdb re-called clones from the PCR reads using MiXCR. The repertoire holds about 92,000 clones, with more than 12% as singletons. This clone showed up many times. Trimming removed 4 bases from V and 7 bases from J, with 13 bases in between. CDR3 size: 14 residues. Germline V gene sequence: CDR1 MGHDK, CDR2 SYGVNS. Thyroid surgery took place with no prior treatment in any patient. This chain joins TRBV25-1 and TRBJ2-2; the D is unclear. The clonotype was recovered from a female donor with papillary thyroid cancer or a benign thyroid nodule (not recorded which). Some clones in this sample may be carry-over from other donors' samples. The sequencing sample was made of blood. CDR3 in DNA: TGTGCCAGCAGTGGACACGGATGGGACGGGGAGCTGTTTTTT. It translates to CASSGHGWDGELFF.